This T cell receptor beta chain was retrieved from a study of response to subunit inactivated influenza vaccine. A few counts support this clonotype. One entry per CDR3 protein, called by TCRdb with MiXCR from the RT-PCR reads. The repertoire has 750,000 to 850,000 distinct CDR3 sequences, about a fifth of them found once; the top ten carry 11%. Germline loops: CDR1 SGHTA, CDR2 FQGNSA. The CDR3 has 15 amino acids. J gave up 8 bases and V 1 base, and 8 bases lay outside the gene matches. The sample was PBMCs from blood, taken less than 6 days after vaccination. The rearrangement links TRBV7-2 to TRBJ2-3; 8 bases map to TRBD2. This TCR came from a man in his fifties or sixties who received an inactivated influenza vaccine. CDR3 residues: CASSLVPRGASTQYF. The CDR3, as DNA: TGTGCCAGCAGCTTAGTACCGCGGGGGGCCAGTACGCAGTATTTT.